A single sample gave rise to the 17 T cell receptor beta chains below, sequenced in a study of blood T cell repertoires in COVID-19. Only in-frame clones appear in the TCRdb table, and some are missing; sequencing was by immunoSEQ multiplex PCR. The table has 25,000 to 30,000 clones, roughly nine tenths seen once. Material: peripheral blood. Receptors were obtained from a man in his 60s with acute or convalescent COVID-19.

This chain joins TRBV19 and TRBJ2-7; 7 bases align to TRBD1. J lost 7 bases, V lost 3 bases, and 3 bases had no gene match. Per germline, CDR1 LNHDA and CDR2 SQIVND (reference sequence). The CDR3 runs to 12 residues. CDR3 amino acids: CASSMGTEEQYF. In nucleotides, the CDR3 is TGTGCCAGTAGTATGGGGACAGAAGAGCAGTACTTC.

The rearrangement links TRBV6-5 to TRBJ1-2; D is ambiguous. The CDR3 contains 14 residues. Germline CDR1 is MNHEY and CDR2 is SVGAGI. Trimming removed 11 bases from V and 0 bases from J, with 16 bases in between. CDR3 in amino acids: CASRQRSSNYGYTF. DNA of the CDR3: TGTGCCTCCCGGCAAAGGAGTTCTAACTATGGCTACACCTTC.

This clone came up once. This chain joins TRBV18 and TRBJ2-5; 11 positions agree with TRBD1. Looked up from germline, CDR1 is KGHSH and CDR2 is LQKENI. The CDR3 runs to 15 residues. V trimming: 2 bases; J trimming: 5 bases; junction bases outside the gene matches: 4. Here the CDR3 DNA reads TGTGCCAGCTCACCAAGGGGACAGGGGGTTGAGACCCAGTACTTC. Encoded protein: CASSPRGQGVETQYF.

The chain joins TRBV27 to TRBJ2-3, with D maybe TRBD1 (5 bases). CDR3 length: 13 residues. Germline V gene data show CDR1 as MNHEY and CDR2 as SMNVEV (reference sequence). Trimming pared 8 bases from V and 2 bases from J, leaving 11 bases between. The CDR3 nucleotides read TGTGCCAGCCACAAGGGGTTCACAGATACGCAGTATTTT. Protein product: CASHKGFTDTQYF.

V gene TRBV4-2 combines with J gene TRBJ2-1, with D maybe TRBD1 (6 bases). CDR1 is LGHNA, CDR2 YNFKEQ, per germline. CDR3 length: 17 amino acids. Trimming took 0 bases from V and 4 from J, leaving 16 bases between them. The CDR3 spells CASSQDSVPGAYNEQFF. The CDR3 DNA is TGTGCCAGCAGCCAAGATTCGGTGCCAGGGGCATACAATGAGCAGTTCTTC.

The V call is TRBV24-1, the J call TRBJ2-1; TRBD1 is a possible D gene (5 bases). There are 13 residues in the CDR3. Germline V gene sequence: CDR1 KGHDR, CDR2 SFDVKD. Trimming pared 5 bases from V and 11 bases from J, leaving 15 bases between. This CDR3 is CATSVHQGTQQFF. The CDR3 bases are TGTGCCACCAGTGTCCACCAGGGAACACAGCAGTTCTTC.

The J gene is TRBJ1-4, the V gene TRBV6-5; D not certain. The germline V gene encodes CDR1 MNHEY and CDR2 SVGAGI. The CDR3 runs to 13 residues. The V end lost 4 bases, the J end lost 4 bases, and 7 bases lay between the germline ends. The CDR3 nucleotides are TGTGCCAGCAGTTCGGACTATAATGAAAAACTGTTTTTT. The encoded protein is CASSSDYNEKLFF.

V is TRBV24-1 and J is TRBJ2-2, with 11 bases lining up with TRBD1. The V gene's germline CDR1 is KGHDR and CDR2 SFDVKD. CDR3 size: 19 residues. V shed 1 base, J shed 1 base, and the junction held 7 bases outside the gene matches. The CDR3 here is CATSDLLGTGGLNTGELFF. The CDR3 DNA reads as TGTGCCACCAGTGATTTACTCGGGACAGGGGGATTGAACACCGGGGAGCTGTTTTTT.

The J gene is TRBJ2-1, the V gene TRBV9, with 8 nucleotides matching TRBD1. Looked up from germline, CDR1 is SGDLS and CDR2 is YYNGEE. The CDR3 is 15 residues long. The V segment lost 0 bases and the J segment 5 bases; nucleotides outside the gene matches: 4. The DNA of the CDR3 is TGTGCCAGCAGCGTAGGCCAGGGGGCCGACAATGAGCAGTTCTTC. Translated, it gives CASSVGQGADNEQFF. The full variable domain, in which reference TRBV9 and TRBJ2-1 provide the parts outside the CDR3, is DSGVTQTPKHLITATGQRVTLRCSPRSGDLSVYWYQQSLDQGLQFLIQYYNGEERAKGNILERFSAQQFPDLHSELNLSSLELGDSALYFCASSVGQGADNEQFFGPGTRLTVL.

The CDR3 spells CASSNRGRGNEQFF. In DNA, the CDR3 is TGTGCCAGCAGTAACAGGGGGCGCGGCAATGAGCAGTTCTTC. The chain links TRBV6-5 to TRBJ2-1; the match to TRBD1 covers 9 bases. The V and J ends lost 5 bases and 6 bases, in that order; junction bases with no gene match: 5. Germline V lookup: CDR1 MNHEY, CDR2 SVGAGI. The CDR3 totals 14 residues.

The J gene is TRBJ2-1, the V gene TRBV10-2; 7 bases are a match to TRBD2. The trim removed 7 bases at V and 0 bases at J, leaving 3 bases unmatched. CDR1 and CDR2 (germline): WSHSY, SAAADI. The CDR3 loop spans 14 amino acids. CDR3 region: CASKPGGSYNEQFF. The CDR3 DNA reads TGCGCCAGCAAGCCGGGGGGCTCCTACAATGAGCAGTTCTTC.

By proportion, this clone is large. The genes are TRBV4-1 and TRBJ2-7, with D possibly TRBD1 on 6 matching bases. Trimming took off 4 bases at V and 4 bases at J, with 8 bases between the two ends. CDR3 length: 12 amino acids. CDR1 and CDR2 (germline): MGHRA, YSYEKL. This chain's CDR3 is CASSPTGYEQYF. DNA of the CDR3: TGCGCCAGCAGCCCGACAGGTTACGAGCAGTACTTC.

The gene calls are TRBV27 and TRBJ1-2; TRBD1 might be the D (5 bases). Germline V gene lookup returns CDR1 MNHEY and CDR2 SMNVEV (reference sequence). The CDR3 runs to 14 residues. V dropped 5 bases and J dropped 4 bases, with 14 bases sitting between them. CDR3 sequence reads: CASSAGGGLYGYTF. In nucleotides, the CDR3 is TGTGCCAGCAGTGCCGGGGGGGGACTCTATGGCTACACCTTC.

V usage is TRBV3-1 (or the pseudogene TRBV3-2) and J usage is TRBJ2-1, with TRBD2 matching over 10 bases. There are 16 residues in the CDR3. Unmatched junction bases numbered 6, after V lost 3 bases and J lost 4 bases. Germline CDR1 LGHDT, CDR2 YNNKEL (reference sequence). CDR3 amino acids: CASSQAGLAAYNEQFF. The CDR3 DNA reads TGTGCCAGCAGCCAGGCTGGACTAGCGGCATACAATGAGCAGTTCTTC.

The chain employs TRBV2 and TRBJ1-4, with no clear D. Germline CDR1 and CDR2: SNHLY and FYNNEI. The CDR3 runs to 15 residues. V gave up 3 bases and J gave up 3 bases, with 11 bases separating them. CDR3 nucleotides: TGTGCCAGCAGTGACCGGAGGGCTTCTAATGAAAAACTGTTTTTT. Translation: CASSDRRASNEKLFF.

The CDR3 loop reads CASSIPSLLAGGLFTGELFF. The CDR3 DNA is TGTGCCAGTAGTATACCGTCCCTCCTAGCGGGGGGGCTCTTTACCGGGGAGCTGTTTTTT. The J gene is TRBJ2-2, the V gene TRBV19; 12 nucleotides agree with TRBD2. CDR1 is LNHDA and CDR2 is SQIVND in the germline V gene (reference sequence). The CDR3 has 20 residues. V lost 2 bases, J lost 5 bases, and 15 bases stayed unmatched.

V and J are TRBV28 and TRBJ1-2; 8 nucleotides match TRBD1. The CDR3 extends over 14 amino acids. V dropped 5 bases and J dropped 1; count of bases not matched to a gene: 3. The V gene's germline CDR1 is MDHEN and CDR2 SYDVKM. The CDR3 loop is CASSPGQGNYGYTF. CDR3 DNA sequence: TGTGCCAGCAGTCCCGGACAGGGTAACTATGGCTACACCTTC.